This T cell receptor beta chain was sequenced during a study of blood T cells in healthy people across ages. Study results and caveats: Aged donors had fewer naive CD4+ cells and lower diversity than long-lived donors. Not knowing donor CMV status may have confounded expanded clonotype changes.

The use of a sample-barcoded 5' primer and a J-beta primer mix characterized a second PCR of roughly 6 to 11 cycles. TCRdb re-analysed the 5' RACE reads in MiXCR, keeping a single row per CDR3 protein. Of hundreds of thousands of distinct CDR3 sequences in the sample, 25% to 30% were seen once. In regard to this clonotype: The target antigen is unknown.

This CDR3 contains 16 residues. Looked up from germline, CDR1 is SGHTA and CDR2 is FQGNSA. J lost 4 bases, V lost 5 bases, and 11 bases had no gene match. Isolated PBMCs totaled at least 6 million in each sample. Total RNA amounts of at least 6 micrograms were extracted per sample. This receptor was taken from a woman aged 70-85 years in good health. The specimen sequenced was blood. The gene calls are TRBV7-2 and TRBJ1-2, with 9 bases aligning to TRBD1. The CDR3 protein is CASSRTGAVLSYGYTF. The DNA of the CDR3 is TGTGCCAGCAGCCGGACAGGGGCGGTTTTAAGCTATGGCTACACCTTC.